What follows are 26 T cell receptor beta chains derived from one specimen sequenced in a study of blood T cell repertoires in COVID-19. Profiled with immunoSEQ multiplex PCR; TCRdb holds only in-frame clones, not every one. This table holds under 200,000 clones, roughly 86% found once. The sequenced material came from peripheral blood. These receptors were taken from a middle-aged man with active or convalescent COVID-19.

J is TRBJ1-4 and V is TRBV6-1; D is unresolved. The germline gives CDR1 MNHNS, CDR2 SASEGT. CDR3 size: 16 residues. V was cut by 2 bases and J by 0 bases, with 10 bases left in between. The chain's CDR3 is CASSEMGGTTNEKLFF. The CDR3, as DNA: TGTGCCAGCAGTGAAATGGGCGGGACAACTAATGAAAAACTGTTTTTT.

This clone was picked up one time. CDR3 sequence: CASSQFDRSLGQYF. DNA for the CDR3: TGCGCCAGCAGCCAGTTTGACAGATCTCTAGGGCAGTACTTC. The chain recombines TRBV4-3 with TRBJ2-7; D is possibly TRBD1 (5 bases). The CDR3 loop spans 14 amino acids. The germline V gene has CDR1 LGHNA and CDR2 YSLEER. The germline V and J ends were trimmed by 3 bases and 9 bases, with 18 bases remaining between them.

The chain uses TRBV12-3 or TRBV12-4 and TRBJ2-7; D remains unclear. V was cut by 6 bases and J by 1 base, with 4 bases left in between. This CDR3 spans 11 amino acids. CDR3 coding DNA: TGTGCCAGCAGCCAGTCCTACGAGCAGTACTTC. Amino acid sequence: CASSQSYEQYF.

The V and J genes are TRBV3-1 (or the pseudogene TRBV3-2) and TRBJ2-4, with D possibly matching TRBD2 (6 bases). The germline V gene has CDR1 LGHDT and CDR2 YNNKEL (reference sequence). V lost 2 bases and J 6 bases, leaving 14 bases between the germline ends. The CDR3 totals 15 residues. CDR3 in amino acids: CASSQSGLRGNIQYF. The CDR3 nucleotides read TGTGCCAGCAGCCAAAGCGGGCTGAGGGGAAACATTCAGTACTTC.

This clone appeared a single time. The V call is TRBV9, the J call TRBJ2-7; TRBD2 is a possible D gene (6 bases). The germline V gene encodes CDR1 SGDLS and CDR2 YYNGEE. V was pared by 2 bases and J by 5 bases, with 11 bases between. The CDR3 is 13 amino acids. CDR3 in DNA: TGTGCCAGCAGCGTTCGGGGGACCCACGAGCAGTACTTC. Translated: CASSVRGTHEQYF.

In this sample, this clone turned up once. CDR3 nucleotide sequence: TGTGCCAGCTCACCAGGAGGGGAGAATGAAAAACTGTTTTTT. Its translation is CASSPGGENEKLFF. This sequence joins TRBV18 and TRBJ1-4; possibly TRBD1 for D (5 bases). Trimming took 2 bases from V and 5 from J, leaving 9 bases between them. This CDR3 region has 14 residues. Germline-derived CDR1 and CDR2 are KGHSH and LQKENI.

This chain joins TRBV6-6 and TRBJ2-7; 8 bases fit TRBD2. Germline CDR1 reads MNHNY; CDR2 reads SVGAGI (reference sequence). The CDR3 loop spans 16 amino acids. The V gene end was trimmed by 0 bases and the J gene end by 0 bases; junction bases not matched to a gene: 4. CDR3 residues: CASSYSRGGSSYEQYF. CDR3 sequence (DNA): TGTGCCAGCAGTTACTCTCGCGGGGGGAGCTCCTACGAGCAGTACTTC.

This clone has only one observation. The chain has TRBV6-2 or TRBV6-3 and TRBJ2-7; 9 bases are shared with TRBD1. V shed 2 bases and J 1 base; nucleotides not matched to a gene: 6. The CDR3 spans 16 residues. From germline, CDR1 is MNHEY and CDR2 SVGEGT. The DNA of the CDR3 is TGTGCCAGCAGTTACCATCTTGGACAGGGGTCCTACGAGCAGTACTTC. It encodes CASSYHLGQGSYEQYF.

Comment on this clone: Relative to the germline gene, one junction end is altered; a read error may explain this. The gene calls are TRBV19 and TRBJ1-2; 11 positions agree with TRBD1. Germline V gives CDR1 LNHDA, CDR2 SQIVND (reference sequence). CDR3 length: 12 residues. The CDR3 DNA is TGTGCCAGCTTCGGGACAGGGGGTTTTGCCAACTTC. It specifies CASFGTGGFANF.

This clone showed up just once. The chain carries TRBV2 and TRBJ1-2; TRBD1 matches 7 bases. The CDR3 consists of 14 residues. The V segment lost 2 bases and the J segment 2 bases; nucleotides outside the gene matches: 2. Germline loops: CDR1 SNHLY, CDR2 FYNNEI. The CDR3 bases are TGTGCCAGCAGTGAATGGGGACAGAACTATGGCTACACCTTC. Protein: CASSEWGQNYGYTF.

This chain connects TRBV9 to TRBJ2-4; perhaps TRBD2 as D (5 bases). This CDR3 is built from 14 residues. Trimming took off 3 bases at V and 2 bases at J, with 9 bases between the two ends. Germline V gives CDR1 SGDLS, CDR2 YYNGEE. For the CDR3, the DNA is TGTGCCAGCAGCGCGAGGGTATCCAAAAACATTCAGTACTTC. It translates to CASSARVSKNIQYF.

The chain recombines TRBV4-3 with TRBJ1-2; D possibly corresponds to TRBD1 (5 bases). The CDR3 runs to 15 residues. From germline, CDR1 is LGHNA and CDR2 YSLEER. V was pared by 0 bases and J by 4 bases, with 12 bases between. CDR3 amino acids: CASSQDRSGGYGYTF. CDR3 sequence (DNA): TGCGCCAGCAGCCAAGATCGGTCGGGGGGCTATGGCTACACCTTC.

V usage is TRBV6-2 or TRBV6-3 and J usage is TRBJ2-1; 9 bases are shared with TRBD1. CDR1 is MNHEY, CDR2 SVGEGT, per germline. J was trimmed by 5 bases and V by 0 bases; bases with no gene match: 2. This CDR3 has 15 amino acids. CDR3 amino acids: CASSYSGQGNNEQFF. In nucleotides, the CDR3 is TGTGCCAGCAGTTACTCCGGACAGGGGAACAATGAGCAGTTCTTC.

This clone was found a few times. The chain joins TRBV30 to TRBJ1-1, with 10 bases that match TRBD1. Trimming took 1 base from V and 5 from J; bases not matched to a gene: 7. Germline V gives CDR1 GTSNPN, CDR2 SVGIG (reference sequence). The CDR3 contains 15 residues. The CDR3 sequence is CAWSAPGTGETEAFF. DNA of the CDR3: TGTGCCTGGAGTGCGCCCGGGACAGGGGAGACTGAAGCTTTCTTT.

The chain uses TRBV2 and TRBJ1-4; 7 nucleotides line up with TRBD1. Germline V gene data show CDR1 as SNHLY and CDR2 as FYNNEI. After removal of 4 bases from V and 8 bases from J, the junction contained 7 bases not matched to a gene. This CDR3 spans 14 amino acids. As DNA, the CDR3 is TGTGCCAGCAGTGCTCAGGGGGAAGGGGAAAAACTGTTTTTT. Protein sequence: CASSAQGEGEKLFF.

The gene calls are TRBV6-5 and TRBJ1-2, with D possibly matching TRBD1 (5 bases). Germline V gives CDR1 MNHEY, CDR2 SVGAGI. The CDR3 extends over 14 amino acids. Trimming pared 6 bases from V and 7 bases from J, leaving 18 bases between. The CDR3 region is CASRQTGTAGGYTF. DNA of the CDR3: TGTGCCAGCAGGCAAACCGGGACTGCGGGTGGCTACACCTTC.

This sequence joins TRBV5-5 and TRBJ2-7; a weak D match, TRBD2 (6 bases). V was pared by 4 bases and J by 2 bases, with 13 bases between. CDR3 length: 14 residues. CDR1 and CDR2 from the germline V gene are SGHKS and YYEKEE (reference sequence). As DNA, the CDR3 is TGTGCCAGCAGCCGGTGGGGGGTTACCTACGAGCAGTACTTC. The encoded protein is CASSRWGVTYEQYF.

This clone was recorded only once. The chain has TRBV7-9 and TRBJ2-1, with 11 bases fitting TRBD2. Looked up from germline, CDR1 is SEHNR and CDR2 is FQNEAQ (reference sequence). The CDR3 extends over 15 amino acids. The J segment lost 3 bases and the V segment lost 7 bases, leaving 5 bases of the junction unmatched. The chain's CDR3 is CASKLAGAIYNEQFF. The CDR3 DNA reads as TGTGCCAGCAAACTAGCGGGGGCGATCTACAATGAGCAGTTCTTC.

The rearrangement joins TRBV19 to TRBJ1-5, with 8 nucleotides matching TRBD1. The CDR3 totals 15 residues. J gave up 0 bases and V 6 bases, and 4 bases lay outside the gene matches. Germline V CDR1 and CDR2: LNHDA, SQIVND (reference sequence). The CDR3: CASRRQGLSNQPQHF. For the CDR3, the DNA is TGTGCCAGTAGGAGACAGGGGCTTAGCAATCAGCCCCAGCATTTT.

The CDR3 spells CASSSGGHTEAFF. CDR3 nucleotide sequence: TGCGCCAGCAGCTCAGGGGGCCACACTGAAGCTTTCTTT. The chain carries TRBV5-1 and TRBJ1-1, with 8 bases that match TRBD1. Per germline, CDR1 SGHRS and CDR2 YFSETQ. V was clipped by 3 bases and J by 3 bases; unmatched bases: 1. CDR3 length equals 13 residues.

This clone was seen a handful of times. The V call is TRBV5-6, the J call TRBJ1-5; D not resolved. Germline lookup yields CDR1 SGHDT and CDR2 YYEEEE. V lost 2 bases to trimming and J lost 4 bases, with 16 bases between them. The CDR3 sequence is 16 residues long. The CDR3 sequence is CASSFKWEATNQPQHF. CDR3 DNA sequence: TGTGCCAGCAGCTTTAAATGGGAGGCTACTAATCAGCCCCAGCATTTT.

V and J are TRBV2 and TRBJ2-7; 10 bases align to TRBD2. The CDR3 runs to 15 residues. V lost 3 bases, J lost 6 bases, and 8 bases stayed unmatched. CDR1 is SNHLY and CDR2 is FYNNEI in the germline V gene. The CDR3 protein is CASSDLLAGEVEQYF. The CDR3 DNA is TGTGCCAGCAGTGACCTCCTAGCGGGGGAAGTCGAGCAGTACTTC. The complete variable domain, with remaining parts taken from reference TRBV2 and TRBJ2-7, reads EPEVTQTPSHQVTQMGQEVILRCVPISNHLYFYWYRQILGQKVEFLVSFYNNEISEKSEIFDDQFSVERPDGSNFTLKIRSTKLEDSAMYFCASSDLLAGEVEQYFGPGTRLTVT.

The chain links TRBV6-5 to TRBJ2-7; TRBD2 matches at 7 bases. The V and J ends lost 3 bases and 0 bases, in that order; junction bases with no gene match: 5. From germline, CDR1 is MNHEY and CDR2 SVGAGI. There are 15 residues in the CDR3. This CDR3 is CASSYKAGSSYEQYF. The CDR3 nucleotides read TGTGCCAGCAGTTATAAAGCGGGATCCTCCTACGAGCAGTACTTC.

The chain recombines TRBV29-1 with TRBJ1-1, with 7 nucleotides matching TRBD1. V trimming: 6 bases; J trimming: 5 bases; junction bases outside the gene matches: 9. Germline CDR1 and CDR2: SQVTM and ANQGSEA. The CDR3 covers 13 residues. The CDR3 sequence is CSVVGQLGTEAFF. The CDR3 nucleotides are TGCAGCGTGGTGGGACAGTTAGGAACTGAAGCTTTCTTT.

The CDR3 bases are TGTGCCAGCAGAGCCCCGGGACAGGAAGACACTGAAGCTTTCTTT. It translates to CASRAPGQEDTEAFF. The chain uses TRBV9 and TRBJ1-1, with 8 bases aligning to TRBD1. CDR3 size: 15 residues. Germline loops: CDR1 SGDLS, CDR2 YYNGEE. Trimming at V came to 5 bases and at J to 3 bases, leaving 9 bases not matched to a gene.

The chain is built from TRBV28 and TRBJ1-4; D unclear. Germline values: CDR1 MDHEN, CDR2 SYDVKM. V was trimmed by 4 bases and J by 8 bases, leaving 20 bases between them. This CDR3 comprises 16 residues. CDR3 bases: TGTGCCAGCAGTTCCCCCGTGCGGGGTAGGAGCGAAAAACTGTTTTTT. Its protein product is CASSSPVRGRSEKLFF.